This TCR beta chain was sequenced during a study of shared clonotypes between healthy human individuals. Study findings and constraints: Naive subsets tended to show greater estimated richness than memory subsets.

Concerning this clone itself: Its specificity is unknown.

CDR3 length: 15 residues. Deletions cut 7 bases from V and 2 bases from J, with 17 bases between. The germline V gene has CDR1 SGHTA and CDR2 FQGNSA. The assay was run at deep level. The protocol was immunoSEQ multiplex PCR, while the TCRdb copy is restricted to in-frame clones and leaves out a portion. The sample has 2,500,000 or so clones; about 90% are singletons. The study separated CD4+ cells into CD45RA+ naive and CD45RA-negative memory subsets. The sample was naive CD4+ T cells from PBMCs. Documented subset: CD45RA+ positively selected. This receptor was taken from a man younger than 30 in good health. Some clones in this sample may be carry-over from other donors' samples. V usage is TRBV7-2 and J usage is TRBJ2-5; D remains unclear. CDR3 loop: CASNSPFRAQETQYF. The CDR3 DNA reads TGTGCCAGCAACTCACCTTTCCGAGCACAAGAGACCCAGTACTTC.